The sequence of this TCR beta chain was determined in a study of radiation and T cells in renal cell carcinoma. The study's findings and limits: No pretreatment tumor biopsies were available for baseline clonotypes. From baseline, blood top tumor clonotypes peaked at 2 weeks post-radiation.

Time point: blood 2 weeks post-SBRT. Regarding treatment: 15 Gy SBRT to primary tumor, nephrectomy 4 weeks later. Blood was sampled at baseline, 2 weeks and 4 weeks after SBRT. This renal cell carcinoma was of the clear cell type. Sequenced by immunoSEQ multiplex PCR; TCRdb stores in-frame clones only, minus some. Of 100,000 to 150,000 clones listed, 88% are singletons. The CDR3 runs 15 residues. Germline trimming cut 3 bases from V and 7 bases from J; bases unmatched to any gene: 7. The V gene's germline CDR1 is GTSNPN and CDR2 SVGIG (reference sequence). There are a few counts of this clone. Its matching antigen is unknown.

This material consisted of blood, taken from a patient whose treatment included radiotherapy and nephrectomy. The chain employs TRBV30 and TRBJ1-6; 9 bases match TRBD1. This sequence was found in a woman aged 70-85 years with renal cell carcinoma. The CDR3 is CAWREQGAGNSPLHF. The CDR3 nucleotides are TGTGCCTGGAGAGAACAGGGGGCTGGGAATTCACCCCTCCACTTT. The complete variable domain, with remaining parts taken from reference TRBV30 and TRBJ1-6, reads SQTIHQWPATLVQPVGSPLSLECTVEGTSNPNLYWYRQAAGRGLQLLFYSVGIGQISSEVPQNLSASRPQDRQFILSSKKLLLSDSGFYLCAWREQGAGNSPLHFGNGTRLTVT.